Below are 21 T cell receptor beta chains sequenced from a single sample in a study of blood T cell repertoires in COVID-19. The assay was immunoSEQ multiplex PCR, and TCRdb's table has in-frame clones only and misses some. The sample has about 120,000 clones, 85% to 90% seen once. Sequencing was carried out using peripheral blood. These receptor sequences come from a woman aged 60 to 75 with COVID-19, enrolled during active disease.

The chain combines TRBV20-1 with TRBJ1-1, with D possibly being TRBD1 (6 bases). The germline V and J ends were trimmed by 3 bases and 1 base, with 12 bases remaining between them. Germline assignment: CDR1 DFQATT and CDR2 SNEGSKA (reference sequence). The CDR3 is 14 residues long. This CDR3 is CSASPGQPNTEAFF. CDR3 nucleotide sequence: TGCAGTGCTAGTCCGGGACAACCGAACACTGAAGCTTTCTTT.

The chain employs TRBV10-3 and TRBJ2-1; weak D call: TRBD1 (6 bases). Germline CDR1 and CDR2: ENHRY and SYGVKD. V gave up 3 bases and J gave up 4 bases, with 13 bases separating them. This CDR3 comprises 15 residues. The CDR3, as DNA: TGTGCCATCAGTGAACCGTTGGACAGATACAATGAGCAGTTCTTC. Translated: CAISEPLDRYNEQFF.

The rearrangement uses TRBV24-1 and TRBJ2-2; D might be TRBD2 (7 bases). Germline-derived CDR1 and CDR2 are KGHDR and SFDVKD. The CDR3 extends over 17 amino acids. V lost 4 bases, J lost 4 bases, and 18 bases lay in between. The CDR3 protein is CATSEASGGGPTGELFF. In DNA form, the CDR3 reads TGTGCCACCAGTGAAGCCTCCGGCGGGGGCCCCACCGGGGAGCTGTTTTTT.

The gene calls are TRBV5-5 and TRBJ2-1, with 12 bases matching TRBD2. Germline V lookup: CDR1 SGHKS, CDR2 YYEKEE (reference sequence). V shed 4 bases, J shed 9 bases, and the junction held 11 bases outside the gene matches. This CDR3 is built from 16 residues. The chain's CDR3 is CASSRPLAGGLVEQFF. The CDR3, as DNA: TGTGCCAGCAGCCGGCCCCTAGCGGGGGGGTTAGTTGAGCAGTTCTTC.

The chain recombines TRBV10-3 with TRBJ2-7; 8 bases agree with TRBD1. The V gene's germline CDR1 is ENHRY and CDR2 SYGVKD. The length of the CDR3 is 15 residues. V lost 0 bases and J lost 3; bases outside the gene matches: 4. CDR3: CAISESYRGNYEQYF. The DNA for the CDR3 is TGTGCCATCAGTGAGTCCTACAGGGGGAACTACGAGCAGTACTTC.

V is TRBV5-1 and J is TRBJ1-6; D is possibly TRBD1 (6 bases). The CDR3 spans 13 residues. The germline CDR1 and CDR2 sequences are SGHRS and YFSETQ. V lost 3 bases to trimming and J lost 7 bases, with 8 bases between them. This CDR3 is CASSSDRNSPLHF. CDR3 DNA: TGCGCCAGCAGCTCGGACAGAAATTCACCCCTCCACTTT.

This chain connects TRBV28 to TRBJ2-1; D is perhaps TRBD2 (7 bases). The CDR3 length is 13 residues. The germline V gene has CDR1 MDHEN and CDR2 SYDVKM. The V gene lost 6 bases and the J gene lost 15 bases, with 21 bases spanning the gap. The CDR3 loop reads CASRLTVSGEGFF. The CDR3 region has the DNA TGTGCCAGCAGACTAACAGTCTCAGGGGAGGGGTTCTTC. Complete variable domain (other parts from reference TRBV28 and TRBJ2-1): DVKVTQSSRYLVKRTGEKVFLECVQDMDHENMFWYRQDPGLGLRLIYFSYDVKMKEKGDIPEGYSVSREKKERFSLILESASTNQTSMYLCASRLTVSGEGFFGPGTRLTVL.

J is TRBJ2-7 and V is TRBV5-1; D is uncertain. V shed 0 bases and J shed 0 bases, with 10 bases lying between them. The CDR3 has 15 residues. CDR1 and CDR2 (germline): SGHRS, YFSETQ. Here the CDR3 DNA reads TGCGCCAGCAGCTTGGGGCAGGAAACCTCCTACGAGCAGTACTTC. The encoded protein is CASSLGQETSYEQYF. Looking up the rest from reference TRBV5-1 and TRBJ2-7 gives the full variable domain: KAGVTQTPRYLIKTRGQQVTLSCSPISGHRSVSWYQQTPGQGLQFLFEYFSETQRNKGNFPGRFSGRQFSNSRSEMNVSTLELGDSALYLCASSLGQETSYEQYFGPGTRLTVT.

This clone is a singleton in its sample. This chain links TRBV5-6 with TRBJ2-1; 7 nucleotides align to TRBD1. This CDR3 has 14 residues. Germline CDR1 and CDR2: SGHDT and YYEEEE. With 1 base clipped from V and 10 bases from J, the junction kept 8 bases outside the gene matches. The CDR3 here is CASSLPQGVGEQFF. For the CDR3, the DNA is TGTGCCAGCAGCTTGCCTCAGGGGGTGGGCGAGCAGTTCTTC.

V usage is TRBV19 and J usage is TRBJ1-2; 9 bases are a match to TRBD1. This CDR3 contains 16 residues. Germline V gene sequence: CDR1 LNHDA, CDR2 SQIVND (reference sequence). V dropped 5 bases and J dropped 4; count of bases not matched to a gene: 11. CDR3 in DNA: TGTGCCAGTAGTCCCCGACTCGGACAGGGGATCTATGGCTACACCTTC. Its translation is CASSPRLGQGIYGYTF.

This clone was counted a single time. This chain links TRBV6-5 with TRBJ1-4; D is undetermined. From germline, CDR1 is MNHEY and CDR2 SVGAGI. Trimming shortened V by 7 bases and J by 5 bases, and 11 bases separated the two germline ends. The CDR3 consists of 13 residues. The CDR3 DNA follows: TGTGCCAGCATAAGCACGGGAAATGAAAAACTGTTTTTT. Translation gives CASISTGNEKLFF.

The chain recombines TRBV9 with TRBJ2-1; D ambiguous. Trimming removed 2 bases at V and 5 bases at J, with 11 bases between. The CDR3 is 14 residues long. Germline CDR1 SGDLS, CDR2 YYNGEE. CDR3 nucleotide sequence: TGTGCCAGCAGCGTCGAGACTTCGAACAATGAGCAGTTCTTC. Amino acids: CASSVETSNNEQFF. Using reference TRBV9 and TRBJ2-1 for the parts outside the CDR3, the full variable domain is DSGVTQTPKHLITATGQRVTLRCSPRSGDLSVYWYQQSLDQGLQFLIQYYNGEERAKGNILERFSAQQFPDLHSELNLSSLELGDSALYFCASSVETSNNEQFFGPGTRLTVL.

CDR3 protein: CAWSVREIQYF. In DNA form, the CDR3 reads TGTGCCTGGAGTGTACGGGAGATCCAGTACTTC. The V and J genes are TRBV30 and TRBJ2-7, with TRBD2 as a possible D gene (6 bases). Germline CDR1 reads GTSNPN; CDR2 reads SVGIG (reference sequence). The CDR3 totals 11 residues. The V gene lost 0 bases and the J gene lost 10 bases, with 10 bases spanning the gap.

The chain carries TRBV7-8 and TRBJ2-7; the match to TRBD2 covers 9 bases. This CDR3 is built from 16 residues. Looked up from germline, CDR1 is SGHVS and CDR2 is FQNEAQ. The J segment lost 0 bases and the V segment lost 1 base, leaving 4 bases of the junction unmatched. CDR3 nucleotides: TGTGCCAGCAGCTTAGTTGGCGGGGGGGGCTCCTACGAGCAGTACTTC. Amino acids: CASSLVGGGGSYEQYF.

This chain joins TRBV27 and TRBJ2-1; D uncertain. CDR1 and CDR2 from the germline V gene are MNHEY and SMNVEV (reference sequence). This CDR3 region has 12 residues. Trimming pared 5 bases from V and 7 bases from J, leaving 9 bases between. CDR3 sequence: CASSQQWNEQFF. Written as DNA, the CDR3 is TGTGCCAGCAGTCAACAGTGGAATGAGCAGTTCTTC.

V is TRBV4-2 and J is TRBJ2-3; D gene unclear. Trimming stripped 1 base from V and 6 bases from J, with 8 bases between. The CDR3 has 13 amino acids. The germline gives CDR1 LGHNA, CDR2 YNFKEQ. The DNA of the CDR3 is TGTGCCAGCAGCCAAGGGTTAGCCGATACGCAGTATTTT. It is translated as CASSQGLADTQYF.

This clone was detected once. The J gene is TRBJ2-6, the V gene TRBV18; TRBD2 might be the D (6 bases). Germline loops: CDR1 KGHSH, CDR2 LQKENI. This CDR3 is built from 17 residues. V was cut by 4 bases and J by 2 bases, with 15 bases left in between. CDR3 bases: TGTGCCAGCTCACTCACTAAGTCGGGGGCTGGGGCCAACGTCCTGACTTTC. This translates into CASSLTKSGAGANVLTF.

The V call is TRBV3-1 (or the pseudogene TRBV3-2), the J call TRBJ1-2, with 10 bases matching TRBD1. V dropped 2 bases and J dropped 4; count of bases not matched to a gene: 7. CDR1 is LGHDT and CDR2 is YNNKEL in the germline V gene (reference sequence). The CDR3 runs to 16 residues. CDR3 amino acids: CASSQHGTGVSYGYTF. The CDR3 DNA follows: TGTGCCAGCAGCCAACACGGGACAGGGGTTTCCTATGGCTACACCTTC.

The rearrangement uses TRBV10-3 and TRBJ1-5; D remains ambiguous. Germline V gene lookup returns CDR1 ENHRY and CDR2 SYGVKD. V lost 10 bases and J 6 bases, leaving 16 bases between the germline ends. The CDR3 totals 13 residues. DNA for the CDR3: TGTGCCACCCAGCGAGGTGAAGGTCAGCCCCAGCATTTT. This codes for CATQRGEGQPQHF.

In its sample, this clone was seen a few times. The chain recombines TRBV18 with TRBJ1-1, with TRBD1 identical over 10 bases. J gave up 8 bases and V 6 bases, and 9 bases lay outside the gene matches. The CDR3 spans 14 residues. Germline CDR1 is KGHSH and CDR2 is LQKENI. CDR3 sequence: CASSGQGTQGEAFF. In nucleotides, the CDR3 is TGTGCCAGCTCGGGACAGGGGACGCAAGGAGAAGCTTTCTTT.

The chain uses TRBV30 and TRBJ2-2; 11 positions agree with TRBD1. The CDR3 length is 14 residues. Germline values: CDR1 GTSNPN, CDR2 SVGIG (reference sequence). V shed 3 bases, J shed 7 bases, and the junction held 4 bases outside the gene matches. The CDR3 sequence: CAWRWDRGIGELFF. DNA of the CDR3: TGTGCCTGGAGGTGGGACAGGGGGATCGGGGAGCTGTTTTTT. The full variable domain, rest sourced from reference TRBV30 and TRBJ2-2, is SQTIHQWPATLVQPVGSPLSLECTVEGTSNPNLYWYRQAAGRGLQLLFYSVGIGQISSEVPQNLSASRPQDRQFILSSKKLLLSDSGFYLCAWRWDRGIGELFFGEGSRLTVL.